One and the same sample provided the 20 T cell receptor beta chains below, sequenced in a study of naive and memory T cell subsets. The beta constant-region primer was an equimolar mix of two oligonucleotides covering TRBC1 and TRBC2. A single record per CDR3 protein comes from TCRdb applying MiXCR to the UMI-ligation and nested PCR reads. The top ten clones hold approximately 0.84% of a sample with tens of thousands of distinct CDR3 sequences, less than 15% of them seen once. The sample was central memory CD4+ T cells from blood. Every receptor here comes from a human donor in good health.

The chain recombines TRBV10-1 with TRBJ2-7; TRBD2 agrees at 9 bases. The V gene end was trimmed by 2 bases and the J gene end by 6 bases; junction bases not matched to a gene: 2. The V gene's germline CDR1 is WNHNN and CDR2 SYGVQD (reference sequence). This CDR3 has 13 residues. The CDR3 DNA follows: TGCGCCAGCAGTGAGCGGCGGGAGGGCGAGCAGTACTTC. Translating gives CASSERREGEQYF.

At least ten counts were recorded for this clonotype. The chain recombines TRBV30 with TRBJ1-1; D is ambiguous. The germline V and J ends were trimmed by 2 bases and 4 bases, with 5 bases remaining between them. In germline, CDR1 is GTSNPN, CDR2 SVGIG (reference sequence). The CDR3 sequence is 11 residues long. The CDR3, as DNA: TGTGCCTGGAGTTCGACCACTGAAGCTTTCTTT. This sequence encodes CAWSSTTEAFF.

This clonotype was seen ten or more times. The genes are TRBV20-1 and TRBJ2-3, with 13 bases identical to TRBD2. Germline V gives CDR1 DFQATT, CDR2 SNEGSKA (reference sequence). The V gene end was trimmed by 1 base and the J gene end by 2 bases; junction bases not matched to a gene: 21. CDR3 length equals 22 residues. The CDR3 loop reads CSARGPLGLAGTLRWATDTQYF. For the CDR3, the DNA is TGCAGTGCTAGAGGCCCCCTGGGACTAGCGGGAACCCTCCGATGGGCCACAGATACGCAGTATTTT.

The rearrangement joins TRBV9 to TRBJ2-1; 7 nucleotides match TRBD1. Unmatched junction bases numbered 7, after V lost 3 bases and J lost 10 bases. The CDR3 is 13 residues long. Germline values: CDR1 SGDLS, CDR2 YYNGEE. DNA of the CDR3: TGTGCCAGCAGCGCCCACAGGGGCAGGGAGCAGTTCTTC. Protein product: CASSAHRGREQFF.

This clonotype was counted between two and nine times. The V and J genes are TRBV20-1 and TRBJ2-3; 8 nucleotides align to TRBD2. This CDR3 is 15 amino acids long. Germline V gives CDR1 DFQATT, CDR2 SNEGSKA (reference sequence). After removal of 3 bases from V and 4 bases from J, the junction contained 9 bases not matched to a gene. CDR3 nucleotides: TGCAGTGCTAGCGGTAGCGGGATCGTGGCAGATACGCAGTATTTT. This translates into CSASGSGIVADTQYF.

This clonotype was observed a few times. CDR3 residues: CASRTNSGANVLTF. The CDR3, as DNA: TGTGCCAGCAGAACCAACTCTGGGGCCAACGTCCTGACTTTC. The chain carries TRBV27 and TRBJ2-6; no clear D gene. The germline gives CDR1 MNHEY, CDR2 SMNVEV (reference sequence). The ends were cut back, 6 bases at V and 0 bases at J, with 6 bases in the middle. The CDR3 has 14 amino acids.

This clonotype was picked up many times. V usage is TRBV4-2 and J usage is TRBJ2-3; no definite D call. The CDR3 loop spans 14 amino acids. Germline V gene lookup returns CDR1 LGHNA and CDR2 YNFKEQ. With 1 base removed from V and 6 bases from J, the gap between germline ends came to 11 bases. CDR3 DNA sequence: TGTGCCAGCAGCCAAGGAGACCTTCGGGATACGCAGTATTTT. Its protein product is CASSQGDLRDTQYF.

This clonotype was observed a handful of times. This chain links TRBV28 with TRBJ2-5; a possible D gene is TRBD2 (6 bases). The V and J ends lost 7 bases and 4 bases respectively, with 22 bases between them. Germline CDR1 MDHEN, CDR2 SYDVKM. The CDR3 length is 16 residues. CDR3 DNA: TGTGCCAGCACTCTTACCGCGGGGATAGCTGTAGAGACCCAGTACTTC. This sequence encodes CASTLTAGIAVETQYF.

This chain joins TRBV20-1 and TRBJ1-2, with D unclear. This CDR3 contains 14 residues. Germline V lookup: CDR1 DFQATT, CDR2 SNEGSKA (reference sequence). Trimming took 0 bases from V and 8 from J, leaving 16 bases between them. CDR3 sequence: CSARETKGLRGYTF. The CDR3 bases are TGCAGTGCTAGAGAAACAAAGGGTTTGAGAGGCTACACCTTC.

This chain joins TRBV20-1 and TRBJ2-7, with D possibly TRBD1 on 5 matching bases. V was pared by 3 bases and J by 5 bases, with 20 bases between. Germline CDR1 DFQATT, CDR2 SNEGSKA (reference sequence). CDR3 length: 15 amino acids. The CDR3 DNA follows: TGCAGTGCTAGCCCACCCAGACCCCAGGGCCACGAGCAGTACTTC. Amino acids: CSASPPRPQGHEQYF.

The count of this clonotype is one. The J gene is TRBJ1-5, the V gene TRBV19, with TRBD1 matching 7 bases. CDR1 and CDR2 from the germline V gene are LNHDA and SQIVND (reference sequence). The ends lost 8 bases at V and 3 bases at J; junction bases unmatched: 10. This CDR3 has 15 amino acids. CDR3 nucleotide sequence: TGTGCCAGTGCTACAGGGGAAGTCGACAATCAGCCCCAGCATTTT. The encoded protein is CASATGEVDNQPQHF.

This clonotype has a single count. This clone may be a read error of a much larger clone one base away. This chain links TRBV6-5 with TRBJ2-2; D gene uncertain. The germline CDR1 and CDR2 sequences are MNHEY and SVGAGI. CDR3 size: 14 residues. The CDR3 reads CTSSSDWNTGELFF. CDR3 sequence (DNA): TGTACCAGCAGTTCAGACTGGAACACCGGGGAGCTGTTTTTT.

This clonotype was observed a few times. The DNA for the CDR3 is TGCAGTGCTAGAGCCCGCACCGGGGAGCTGTTTTTT. As protein: CSARARTGELFF. The genes are TRBV20-1 and TRBJ2-2, with D uncertain. This CDR3 contains 12 residues. CDR1 and CDR2 (germline): DFQATT, SNEGSKA (reference sequence). V lost 1 base and J lost 4, with 4 bases in between.

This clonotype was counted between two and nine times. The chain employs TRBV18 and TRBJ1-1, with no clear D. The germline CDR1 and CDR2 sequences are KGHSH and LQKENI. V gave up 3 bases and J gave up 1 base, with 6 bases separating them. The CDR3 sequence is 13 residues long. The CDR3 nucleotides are TGTGCCAGCTCACCGAGGGAGAACACTGAAGCTTTCTTT. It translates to CASSPRENTEAFF.

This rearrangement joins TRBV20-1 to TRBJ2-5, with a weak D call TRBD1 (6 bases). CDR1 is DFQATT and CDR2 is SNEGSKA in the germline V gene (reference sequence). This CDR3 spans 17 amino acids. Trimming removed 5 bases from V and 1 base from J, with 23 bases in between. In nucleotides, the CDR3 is TGCAGTGCTGAACCGCAACAGGGTCAAAACACCCAAGAGACCCAGTACTTC. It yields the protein CSAEPQQGQNTQETQYF.

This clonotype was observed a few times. This CDR3 is CSVEGGQRGFADTQYF. The CDR3 DNA reads TGCAGCGTTGAAGGGGGACAGAGAGGTTTCGCAGATACGCAGTATTTT. The V call is TRBV29-1, the J call TRBJ2-3; TRBD1 agrees at 7 bases. CDR3 length: 16 residues. V lost 1 base and J lost 4; bases outside the gene matches: 11. The germline CDR1 and CDR2 sequences are SQVTM and ANQGSEA.

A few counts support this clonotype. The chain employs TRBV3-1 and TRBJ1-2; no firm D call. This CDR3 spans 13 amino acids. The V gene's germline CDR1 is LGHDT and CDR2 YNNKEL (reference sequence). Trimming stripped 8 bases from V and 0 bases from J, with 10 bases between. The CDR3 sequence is CASAPSTNYGYTF. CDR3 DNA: TGTGCCAGCGCGCCTAGTACTAACTATGGCTACACCTTC.

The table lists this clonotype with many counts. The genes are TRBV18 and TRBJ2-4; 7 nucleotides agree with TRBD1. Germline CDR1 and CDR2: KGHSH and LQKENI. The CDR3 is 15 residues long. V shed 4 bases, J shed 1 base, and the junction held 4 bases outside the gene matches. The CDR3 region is CASSQLQGAKNIQYF. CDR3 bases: TGTGCCAGCTCACAGTTACAGGGGGCCAAAAACATTCAGTACTTC. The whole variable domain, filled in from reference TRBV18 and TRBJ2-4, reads NAGVMQNPRHLVRRRGQEARLRCSPMKGHSHVYWYRQLPEEGLKFMVYLQKENIIDESGMPKERFSAEFPKEGPSILRIQQVVRGDSAAYFCASSQLQGAKNIQYFGAGTRLSVL.

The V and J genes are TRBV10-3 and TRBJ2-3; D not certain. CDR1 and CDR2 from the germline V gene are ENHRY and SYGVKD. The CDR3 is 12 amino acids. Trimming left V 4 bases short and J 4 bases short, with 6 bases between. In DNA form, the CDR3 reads TGTGCCATCAGTGCCCCCTCAGATACGCAGTATTTT. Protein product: CAISAPSDTQYF.

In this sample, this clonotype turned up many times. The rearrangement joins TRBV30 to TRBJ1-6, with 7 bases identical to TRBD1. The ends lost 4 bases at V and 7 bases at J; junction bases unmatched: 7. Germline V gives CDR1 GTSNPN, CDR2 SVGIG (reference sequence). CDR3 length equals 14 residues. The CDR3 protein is CAWTVTGANSPLHF. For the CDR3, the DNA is TGTGCCTGGACCGTAACAGGGGCGAATTCACCCCTCCACTTT. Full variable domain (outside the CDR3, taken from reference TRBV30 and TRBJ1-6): SQTIHQWPATLVQPVGSPLSLECTVEGTSNPNLYWYRQAAGRGLQLLFYSVGIGQISSEVPQNLSASRPQDRQFILSSKKLLLSDSGFYLCAWTVTGANSPLHFGNGTRLTVT.